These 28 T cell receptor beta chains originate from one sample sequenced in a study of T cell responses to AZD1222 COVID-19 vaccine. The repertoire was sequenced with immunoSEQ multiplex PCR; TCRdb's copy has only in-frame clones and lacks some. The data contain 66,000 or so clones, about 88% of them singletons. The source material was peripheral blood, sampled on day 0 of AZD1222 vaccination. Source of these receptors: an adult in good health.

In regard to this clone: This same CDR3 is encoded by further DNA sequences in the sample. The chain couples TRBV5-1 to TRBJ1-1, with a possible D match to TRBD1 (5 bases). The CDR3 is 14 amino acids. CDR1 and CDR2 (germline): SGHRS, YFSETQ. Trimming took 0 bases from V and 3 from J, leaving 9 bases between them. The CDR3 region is CASSLAGGYTEAFF. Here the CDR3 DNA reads TGCGCCAGCAGCTTGGCCGGGGGATACACTGAAGCTTTCTTT.

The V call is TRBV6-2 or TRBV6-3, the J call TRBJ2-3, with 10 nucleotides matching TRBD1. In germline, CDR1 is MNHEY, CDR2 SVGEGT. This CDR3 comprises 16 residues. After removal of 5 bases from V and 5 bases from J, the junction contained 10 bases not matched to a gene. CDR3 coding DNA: TGTGCCAGCAGTCATTCTGGGACAGGGGAAGAAGATACGCAGTATTTT. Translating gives CASSHSGTGEEDTQYF.

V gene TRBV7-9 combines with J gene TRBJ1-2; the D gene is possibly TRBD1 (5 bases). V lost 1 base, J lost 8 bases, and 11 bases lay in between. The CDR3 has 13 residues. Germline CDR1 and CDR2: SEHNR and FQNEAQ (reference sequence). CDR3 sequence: CASSLGRGEGYTF. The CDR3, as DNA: TGTGCCAGCAGCTTAGGAAGGGGCGAGGGCTACACCTTC.

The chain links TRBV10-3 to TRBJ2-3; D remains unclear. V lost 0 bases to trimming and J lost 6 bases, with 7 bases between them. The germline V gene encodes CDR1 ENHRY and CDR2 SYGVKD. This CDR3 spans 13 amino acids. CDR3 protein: CAISESVGDTQYF. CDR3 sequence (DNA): TGTGCCATCAGTGAGTCAGTGGGGGATACGCAGTATTTT.

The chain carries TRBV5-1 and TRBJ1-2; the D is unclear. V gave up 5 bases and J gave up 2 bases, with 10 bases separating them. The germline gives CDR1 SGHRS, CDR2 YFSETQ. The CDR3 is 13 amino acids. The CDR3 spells CASSPQENYGYTF. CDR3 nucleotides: TGCGCCAGCAGTCCCCAGGAAAACTATGGCTACACCTTC.

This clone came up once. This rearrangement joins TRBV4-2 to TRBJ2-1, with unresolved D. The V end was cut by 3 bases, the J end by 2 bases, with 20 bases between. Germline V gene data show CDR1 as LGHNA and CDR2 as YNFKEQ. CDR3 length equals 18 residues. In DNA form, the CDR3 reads TGTGCCAGCAGCCAGTCGTATATGGTCCGCGTGCCCTACAATGAGCAGTTCTTC. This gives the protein CASSQSYMVRVPYNEQFF.

The CDR3 nucleotides read TGTGCCAGCAGCTCCGACAGGGGCAGGACTGAAGCTTTCTTT. Its protein product is CASSSDRGRTEAFF. The J gene is TRBJ1-1, the V gene TRBV7-2, with 8 bases lining up with TRBD1. CDR1 and CDR2 (germline): SGHTA, FQGNSA. CDR3 length: 14 residues. After removal of 4 bases from V and 5 bases from J, the junction contained 6 bases not matched to a gene.

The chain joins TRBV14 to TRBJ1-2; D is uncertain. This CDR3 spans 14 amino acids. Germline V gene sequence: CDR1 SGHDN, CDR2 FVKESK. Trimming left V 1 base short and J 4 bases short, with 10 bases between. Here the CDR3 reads CASSQGQAIYGYTF. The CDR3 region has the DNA TGTGCCAGCAGCCAAGGGCAGGCCATCTATGGCTACACCTTC.

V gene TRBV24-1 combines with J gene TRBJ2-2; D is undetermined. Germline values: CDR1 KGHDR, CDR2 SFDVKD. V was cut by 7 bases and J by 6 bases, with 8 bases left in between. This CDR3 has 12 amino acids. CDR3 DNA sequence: TGTGCCACCAGGGATCGATCCGGGGAGCTGTTTTTT. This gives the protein CATRDRSGELFF.

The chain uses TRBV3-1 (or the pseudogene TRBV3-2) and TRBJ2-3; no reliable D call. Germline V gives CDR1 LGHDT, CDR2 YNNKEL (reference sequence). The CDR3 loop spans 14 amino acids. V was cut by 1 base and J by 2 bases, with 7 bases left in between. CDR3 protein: CASSQGRVTDTQYF. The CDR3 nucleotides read TGTGCCAGCAGCCAAGGTAGGGTCACAGATACGCAGTATTTT.

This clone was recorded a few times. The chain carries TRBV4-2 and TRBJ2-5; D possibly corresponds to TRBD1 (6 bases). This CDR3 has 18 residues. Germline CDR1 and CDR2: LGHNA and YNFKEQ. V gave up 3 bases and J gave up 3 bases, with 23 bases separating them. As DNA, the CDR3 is TGTGCCAGCAGCCAGTTTCAGGGGAGTAGGGTGTCCGAAGAGACCCAGTACTTC. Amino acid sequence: CASSQFQGSRVSEETQYF.

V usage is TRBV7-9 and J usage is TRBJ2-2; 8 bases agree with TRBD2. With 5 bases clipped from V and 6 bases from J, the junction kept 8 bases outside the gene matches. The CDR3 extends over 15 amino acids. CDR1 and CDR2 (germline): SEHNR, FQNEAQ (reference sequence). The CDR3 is CASSLATGGAGELFF. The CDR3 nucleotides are TGTGCCAGCAGCCTCGCCACCGGGGGGGCCGGGGAGCTGTTTTTT.

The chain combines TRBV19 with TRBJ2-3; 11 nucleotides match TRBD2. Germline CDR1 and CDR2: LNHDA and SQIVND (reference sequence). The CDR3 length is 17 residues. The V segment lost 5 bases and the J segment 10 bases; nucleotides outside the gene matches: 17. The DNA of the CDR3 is TGTGCCAGTAGTCCGAGGGAGGTTAGCGGGAGGGATAAGGCGCAGTATTTT. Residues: CASSPREVSGRDKAQYF.

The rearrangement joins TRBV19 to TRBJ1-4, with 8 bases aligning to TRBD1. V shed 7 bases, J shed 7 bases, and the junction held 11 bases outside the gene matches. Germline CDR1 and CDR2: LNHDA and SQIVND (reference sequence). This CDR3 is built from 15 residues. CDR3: CASTAGGSQGEKLFF. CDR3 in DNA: TGTGCCAGTACCGCAGGGGGCAGTCAGGGTGAAAAACTGTTTTTT.

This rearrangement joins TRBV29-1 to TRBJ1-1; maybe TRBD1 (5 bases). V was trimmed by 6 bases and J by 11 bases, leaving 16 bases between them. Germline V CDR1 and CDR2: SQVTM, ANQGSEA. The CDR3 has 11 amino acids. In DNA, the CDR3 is TGCAGCGTAGAACTCCGGGGCACGGCTTTCTTT. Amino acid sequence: CSVELRGTAFF.

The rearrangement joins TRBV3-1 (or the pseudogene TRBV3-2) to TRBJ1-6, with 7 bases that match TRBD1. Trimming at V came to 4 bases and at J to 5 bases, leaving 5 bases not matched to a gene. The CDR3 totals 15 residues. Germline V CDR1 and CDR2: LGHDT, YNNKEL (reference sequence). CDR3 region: CASSPRTGHNSPLHF. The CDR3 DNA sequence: TGTGCCAGCAGCCCCCGGACAGGACATAATTCACCCCTCCACTTT.

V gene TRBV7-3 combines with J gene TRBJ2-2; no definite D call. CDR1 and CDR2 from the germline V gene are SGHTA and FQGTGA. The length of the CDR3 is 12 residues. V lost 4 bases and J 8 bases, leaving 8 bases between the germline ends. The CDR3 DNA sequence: TGTGCCAGCAGCTCCGATAGGGGGGAGCTGTTTTTT. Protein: CASSSDRGELFF.

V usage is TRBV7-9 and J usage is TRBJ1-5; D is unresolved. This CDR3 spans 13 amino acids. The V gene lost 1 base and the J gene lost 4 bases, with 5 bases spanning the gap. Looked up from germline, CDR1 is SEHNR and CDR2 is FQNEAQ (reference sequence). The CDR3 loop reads CASSLESNQPQHF. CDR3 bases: TGTGCCAGCAGCTTAGAGTCAAATCAGCCCCAGCATTTT.

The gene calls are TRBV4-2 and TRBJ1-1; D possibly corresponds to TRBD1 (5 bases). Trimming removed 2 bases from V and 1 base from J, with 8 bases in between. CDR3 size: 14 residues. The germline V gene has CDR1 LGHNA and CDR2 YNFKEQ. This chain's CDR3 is CASSQSGGNTEAFF. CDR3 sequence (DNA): TGTGCCAGCAGCCAATCGGGGGGGAACACTGAAGCTTTCTTT.

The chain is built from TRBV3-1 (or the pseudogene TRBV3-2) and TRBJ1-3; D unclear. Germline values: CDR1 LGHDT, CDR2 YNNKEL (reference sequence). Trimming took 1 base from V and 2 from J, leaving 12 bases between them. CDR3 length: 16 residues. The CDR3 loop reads CASSQGVGQAGNTIYF. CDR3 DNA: TGTGCCAGCAGCCAAGGCGTAGGGCAGGCTGGAAACACCATATATTTT.

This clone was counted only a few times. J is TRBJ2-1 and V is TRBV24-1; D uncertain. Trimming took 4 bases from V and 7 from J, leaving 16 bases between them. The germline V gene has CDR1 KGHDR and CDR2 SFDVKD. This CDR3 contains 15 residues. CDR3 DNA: TGTGCCACCAGTGACCGCAGAATAGATGTGAATGAGCAGTTCTTC. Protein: CATSDRRIDVNEQFF.

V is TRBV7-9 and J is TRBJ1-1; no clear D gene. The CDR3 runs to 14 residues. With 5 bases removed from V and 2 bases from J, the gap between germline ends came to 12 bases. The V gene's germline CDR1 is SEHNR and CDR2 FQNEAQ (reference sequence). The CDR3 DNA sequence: TGTGCCAGCAGCCCTCAGGTTATCAACACTGAAGCTTTCTTT. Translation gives CASSPQVINTEAFF.

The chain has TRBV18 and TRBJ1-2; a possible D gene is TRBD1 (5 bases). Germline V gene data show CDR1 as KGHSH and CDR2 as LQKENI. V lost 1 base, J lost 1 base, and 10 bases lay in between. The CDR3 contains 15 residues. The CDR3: CASSPLTGFNYGYTF. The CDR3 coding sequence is TGTGCCAGCTCACCACTAACAGGCTTTAACTATGGCTACACCTTC.

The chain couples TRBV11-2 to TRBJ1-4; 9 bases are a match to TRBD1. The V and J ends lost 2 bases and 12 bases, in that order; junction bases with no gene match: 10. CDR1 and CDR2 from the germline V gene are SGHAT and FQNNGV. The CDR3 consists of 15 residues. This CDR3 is CASSLNPTGGTQLFF. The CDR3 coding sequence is TGTGCCAGCAGCTTAAACCCGACAGGGGGGACCCAACTGTTTTTT. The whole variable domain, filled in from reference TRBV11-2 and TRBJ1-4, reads EAGVAQSPRYKIIEKRQSVAFWCNPISGHATLYWYQQILGQGPKLLIQFQNNGVVDDSQLPKDRFSAERLKGVDSTLKIQPAKLEDSAVYLCASSLNPTGGTQLFFGSGTQLSVL.

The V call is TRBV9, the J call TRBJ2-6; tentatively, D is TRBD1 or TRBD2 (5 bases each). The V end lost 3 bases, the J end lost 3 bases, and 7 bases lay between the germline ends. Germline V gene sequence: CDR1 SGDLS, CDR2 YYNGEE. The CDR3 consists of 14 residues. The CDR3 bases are TGTGCCAGCAGCGGAGGGGTTGGGGCCAACGTCCTGACTTTC. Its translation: CASSGGVGANVLTF.

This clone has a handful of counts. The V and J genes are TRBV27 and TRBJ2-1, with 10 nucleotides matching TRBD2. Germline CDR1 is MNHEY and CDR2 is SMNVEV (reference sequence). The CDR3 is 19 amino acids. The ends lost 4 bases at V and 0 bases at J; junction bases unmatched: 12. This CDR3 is CASSSQLAGPISSYNEQFF. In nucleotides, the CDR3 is TGTGCCAGCAGTTCCCAACTAGCGGGGCCTATAAGCTCCTACAATGAGCAGTTCTTC.

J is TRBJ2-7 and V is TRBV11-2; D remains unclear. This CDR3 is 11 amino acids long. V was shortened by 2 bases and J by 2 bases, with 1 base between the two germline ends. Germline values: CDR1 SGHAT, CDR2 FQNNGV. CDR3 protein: CASSLPYEQYF. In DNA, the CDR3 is TGTGCCAGCAGCTTACCCTACGAGCAGTACTTC.

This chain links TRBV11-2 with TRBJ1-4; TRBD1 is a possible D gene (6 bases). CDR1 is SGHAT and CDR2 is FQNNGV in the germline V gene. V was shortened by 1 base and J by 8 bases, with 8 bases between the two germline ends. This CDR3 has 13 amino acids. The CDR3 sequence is CASSLGTVEKLFF. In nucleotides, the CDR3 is TGTGCCAGCAGCTTAGGGACAGTCGAAAAACTGTTTTTT.